Listed below are T cell receptor beta chains from one sample, sequenced in a study of T-cell memory formation after mild COVID-19. TCRdb redid the calling of the 5' RACE reads with MiXCR, one entry per CDR3 protein. Among 350,000 to 500,000 distinct CDR3 sequences listed, over 15% were seen once. The sequencing input was PBMCs or a T cell subset sorted from them (not recorded which). These receptors were obtained from a man younger than 30 who had mild COVID-19 (a few samples of this study predate the infection). Cell type and time point are not known. Each CDR3 is given with its conserved first and last residue. The D gene is left open where the match is weak. Part of the rows lack a size; the others show once, few, many or a class for expanded clones.

d_gene,j_gene,abundance,v_gene,CDR3aa,CDR3nt
TRBD1,TRBJ2-5,.,TRBV15,CATSRVTGLGETQYF,TGTGCCACCAGCAGGGTGACAGGGCTAGGGGAGACCCAGTACTTC
.,TRBJ2-3,.,TRBV12-3/TRBV12-4,CASSPWFGGLSTDTQYF,TGTGCCAGCAGTCCCTGGTTCGGGGGCCTAAGCACAGATACGCAGTATTTT
.,TRBJ2-5,few,TRBV11-2,CASSLAWGRQETQYF,TGTGCCAGCAGCTTAGCTTGGGGTCGGCAAGAGACCCAGTACTTC
.,TRBJ1-5,.,TRBV19,CASSRTQAIHQPQHF,TGTGCCAGTAGCAGGACACAAGCTATTCATCAGCCCCAGCATTTT
.,TRBJ1-1,.,TRBV5-1,CASSFGTNEAFF,TGCGCCAGCAGCTTCGGCACCAATGAAGCTTTCTTT
.,TRBJ1-5,.,TRBV24-1,CATSDFGGSNQPQHF,TGTGCCACCAGTGATTTCGGCGGCAGCAATCAGCCCCAGCATTTT
.,TRBJ1-5,.,TRBV6-6,CASQSNTLYSNQPQHF,TGTGCCAGCCAGTCGAATACGCTTTATAGCAATCAGCCCCAGCATTTT
.,TRBJ2-5,few,TRBV5-5,CASSFDTRETQYF,TGTGCCAGCAGCTTCGACACCAGAGAGACCCAGTACTTC
TRBD2,TRBJ2-1,few,TRBV10-2,CASRESGGASNEQFF,TGCGCCAGCAGGGAGAGCGGGGGGGCTAGTAATGAGCAGTTCTTC
TRBD1,TRBJ2-3,few,TRBV5-1,CASSLAEGGGVDTQYF,TGCGCCAGCAGCTTGGCCGAAGGGGGCGGCGTAGATACGCAGTATTTT
.,TRBJ1-5,few,TRBV6-1,CASTRVGQPQHF,TGTGCCAGCACCAGGGTAGGCCAGCCCCAGCATTTT
.,TRBJ1-2,few,TRBV19,CASSILQAGGYTF,TGTGCCAGTAGTATACTTCAGGCCGGAGGCTACACCTTC
TRBD1,TRBJ2-4,few,TRBV7-9,CASSSTGVGKNIQYF,TGTGCCAGCAGCTCCACAGGGGTGGGCAAAAACATTCAGTACTTC
.,TRBJ2-3,.,TRBV5-1,CASGEADTQYF,TGCGCCTCGGGGGAGGCAGATACGCAGTATTTT